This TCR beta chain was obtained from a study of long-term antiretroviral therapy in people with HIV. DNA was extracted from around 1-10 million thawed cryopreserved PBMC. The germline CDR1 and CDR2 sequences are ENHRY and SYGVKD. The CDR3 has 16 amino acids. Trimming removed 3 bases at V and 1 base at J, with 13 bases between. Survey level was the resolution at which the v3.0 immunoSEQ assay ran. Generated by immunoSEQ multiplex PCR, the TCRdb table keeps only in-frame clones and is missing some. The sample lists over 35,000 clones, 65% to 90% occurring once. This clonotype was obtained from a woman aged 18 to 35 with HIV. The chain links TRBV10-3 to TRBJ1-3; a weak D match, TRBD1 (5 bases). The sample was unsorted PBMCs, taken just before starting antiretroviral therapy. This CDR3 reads CAISDSTPGSGNTIYF. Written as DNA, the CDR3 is TGTGCCATCAGTGATAGTACCCCAGGGTCTGGAAACACCATATATTTT.